The rows below give T cell receptor beta chains drawn from one sample of a study of OX40 agonist ivuxolimab in advanced cancers. Data came from immunoSEQ multiplex PCR; TCRdb stores just in-frame clones and leaves some out. The sample holds some 42,000 clones, around four fifths seen once. The input for sequencing was CD4+ or CD8+ T cells sorted from blood, taken in a trial of the OX40 agonist ivuxolimab. Source of these receptors: an adult with an advanced solid tumor such as melanoma, head and neck, liver or kidney cancer. Both conserved end residues are part of each CDR3. Each record gives: V gene, J gene, clone size, D gene, CDR3 length, CDR3 protein, CDR3 DNA. A D gene is named only where the DNA matches it firmly. Size tells how often a clone was seen (once, few, many) or the class of an expanded clone, and some rows leave it out.

>TRBV7-9|TRBJ2-1|NA|NA|15
CASSSRAGDNNEQFF
TGTGCCAGCAGCTCAAGAGCAGGGGATAATAATGAGCAGTTCTTC
>TRBV7-3|TRBJ2-3|NA|NA|16
CASSELASGSADTQYF
TGTGCCAGCAGCGAACTAGCTTCGGGAAGCGCAGATACGCAGTATTTT
>TRBV4-2|TRBJ2-6|once|NA|14
CASSRLSGANVLTF
TGTGCCAGCAGCCGCCTCTCTGGGGCCAACGTCCTGACTTTC
>TRBV5-1|TRBJ2-1|NA|TRBD2|15
CASSLGLALGNEQFF
TGCGCCAGCAGCTTGGGACTAGCTCTCGGCAATGAGCAGTTCTTC
>TRBV5-4|TRBJ2-1|once|NA|14
CASSYDGSDNEQFF
TGTGCCAGCAGCTACGACGGGAGCGACAATGAGCAGTTCTTC
>TRBV7-2|TRBJ1-2|NA|TRBD1|16
CASSLVPGQGNYGYTF
TGTGCCAGCAGCCTGGTCCCGGGACAGGGGAACTATGGCTACACCTTC
>TRBV18|TRBJ2-7|NA|TRBD1|14
CASSPGTEPYEQYF
TGTGCCAGCTCACCCGGGACAGAACCCTACGAGCAGTACTTC
>TRBV27|TRBJ1-6|NA|TRBD1|18
CASSGGQGATRLSSPLHF
TGTGCCAGCAGTGGAGGACAGGGGGCGACTAGGTTAAGTTCACCCCTCCACTTT
>TRBV28|TRBJ1-3|NA|NA|16
CASSSRRWGLGNTIYF
TGTGCCAGCAGTTCACGACGCTGGGGCCTAGGAAACACCATATATTTT
>TRBV29-1|TRBJ2-1|NA|TRBD2|17
CSGTRGHGTSGNNEQFF
TGCAGCGGGACCCGGGGCCACGGGACTAGCGGGAACAATGAGCAGTTCTTC
>TRBV19|TRBJ1-2|NA|TRBD1|15
CASSIVPGQGAGYTF
TGTGCCAGTAGTATAGTTCCCGGACAGGGGGCCGGCTACACCTTC
>TRBV29-1|TRBJ1-1|NA|NA|12
CSVSEPNTEAFF
TGCAGCGTATCAGAACCGAACACTGAAGCTTTCTTT
>TRBV7-7|TRBJ2-3|NA|TRBD1|14
CASSVGTGTDTQYF
TGTGCCAGCAGCGTCGGGACAGGCACAGATACGCAGTATTTT
>TRBV4-3|TRBJ2-5|NA|NA|11
CASSQAGTQYF
TGCGCCAGCAGCCAAGCAGGGACCCAGTACTTC
>TRBV18|TRBJ2-2|NA|TRBD2|16
CASSPTSGRATGELFF
TGTGCCAGCTCACCCACTAGCGGGAGGGCCACCGGGGAGCTGTTTTTT
>TRBV9|TRBJ2-1|NA|NA|15
CASSVDSGAYNEQFF
TGTGCCAGCAGCGTAGATAGCGGCGCCTACAATGAGCAGTTCTTC
>TRBV10-2|TRBJ2-5|NA|NA|14
CASSSPGGQETQYF
TGCGCCAGCAGTTCCCCCGGAGGACAAGAGACCCAGTACTTC
>TRBV29-1|TRBJ1-1|NA|NA|14
CSGTGAPENTEAFF
TGCAGCGGTACCGGGGCACCGGAGAACACTGAAGCTTTCTTT
>TRBV27|TRBJ2-2|NA|TRBD1|13
CASSLNRDRWLFF
TGTGCCAGCAGTTTAAATCGGGACAGGTGGCTGTTTTTT
>TRBV9|TRBJ2-5|NA|NA|14
CASSVGEREETQYF
TGTGCCAGCAGCGTAGGAGAGAGGGAAGAGACCCAGTACTTC
>TRBV5-1|TRBJ2-3|NA|TRBD1|13
CASRQDRGDTQYF
TGCGCCAGCAGACAGGACAGGGGAGATACGCAGTATTTT
>TRBV5-1|TRBJ2-5|NA|NA|14
CASSLKAGGETQYF
TGCGCCAGCAGCTTGAAGGCAGGAGGGGAGACCCAGTACTTC
>TRBV10-1|TRBJ1-3|few|NA|15
CASREEEWSGNTIYF
TGCGCCAGCAGGGAGGAGGAATGGTCTGGAAACACCATATATTTT
>TRBV2|TRBJ2-7|NA|TRBD1|15
CANSSGTGVPYEQYF
TGTGCCAACAGTTCCGGGACAGGGGTCCCCTACGAGCAGTACTTC
>TRBV2|TRBJ2-7|NA|TRBD2|15
CASSEWSGRAYEQYF
TGTGCCAGCAGTGAATGGAGCGGGAGGGCCTACGAGCAGTACTTC
>TRBV5-1|TRBJ1-1|NA|NA|15
CASSWDRASSTEAFF
TGCGCCAGCAGCTGGGACCGGGCCTCGAGTACTGAAGCTTTCTTT